What follows are 32 T cell receptor beta chains derived from one specimen sequenced in a study of cytomegalovirus exposure and HLA in healthy donors. Primers for the PCR totalled 60 Vbeta and 13 Jbeta. TCRdb's table, derived via immunoSEQ multiplex PCR, lists solely in-frame clones and lacks some. The top ten clones hold about a sixth of a sample with 80,000 to 95,000 clones, over 55% of them seen once. The sequencing input was PBMCs. These receptors were obtained from a woman between 18 and 29 years old in good health and CMV-seropositive.

This sequence joins TRBV4-3 and TRBJ2-3, with TRBD2 identical over 8 bases. Germline CDR1 and CDR2: LGHNA and YSLEER. Unmatched junction bases numbered 11, after V lost 2 bases and J lost 7 bases. The CDR3 is 16 amino acids. The CDR3 protein is CASSQLAGGRVNTQYF. The CDR3 nucleotides are TGCGCCAGCAGCCAACTCGCGGGGGGCAGGGTAAATACGCAGTATTTT.

The rearrangement links TRBV6-1 to TRBJ2-7; 8 nucleotides agree with TRBD2. Germline CDR1 is MNHNS and CDR2 is SASEGT. CDR3 size: 13 residues. Trimming at V came to 5 bases and at J to 2 bases, leaving 2 bases not matched to a gene. CDR3 sequence reads: CASSQGLAYEQYF. CDR3 DNA sequence: TGTGCCAGCAGTCAGGGACTAGCCTACGAGCAGTACTTC.

A few counts support this clone. The rearrangement joins TRBV9 to TRBJ1-2; 12 nucleotides agree with TRBD1. CDR1 and CDR2 from the germline V gene are SGDLS and YYNGEE. Trimming removed 3 bases from V and 5 bases from J; junction bases left unmatched: 5. The CDR3 extends over 15 amino acids. Here the CDR3 reads CASSAAGQGAYGYTF. Here the CDR3 DNA reads TGTGCCAGCAGCGCCGCGGGACAGGGGGCTTATGGCTACACCTTC. Full variable domain (remainder filled in from reference TRBV9 and TRBJ1-2): DSGVTQTPKHLITATGQRVTLRCSPRSGDLSVYWYQQSLDQGLQFLIQYYNGEERAKGNILERFSAQQFPDLHSELNLSSLELGDSALYFCASSAAGQGAYGYTFGSGTRLTVV.

This clone was detected a few times. V usage is TRBV4-1 and J usage is TRBJ1-2, with TRBD1 matching 8 bases. Germline values: CDR1 MGHRA, CDR2 YSYEKL. The CDR3 consists of 16 residues. The junction had 8 bases not matched to a gene; V was cut back by 1 base and J by 4 bases. The CDR3 reads CASSQVGGQGFYGYTF. DNA of the CDR3: TGCGCCAGCAGCCAAGTAGGAGGACAGGGATTCTATGGCTACACCTTC.

CDR3 sequence reads: CASSSTSAAPRETQYF. DNA of the CDR3: TGCGCCAGCAGCTCGACTAGCGCGGCCCCGAGGGAGACCCAGTACTTC. The genes are TRBV5-1 and TRBJ2-5; 8 nucleotides line up with TRBD2. V lost 3 bases, J lost 5 bases, and 12 bases stayed unmatched. This CDR3 contains 16 residues. Germline-derived CDR1 and CDR2 are SGHRS and YFSETQ. Based on the CDR3 plus reference TRBV5-1 and TRBJ2-5, the full variable domain is KAGVTQTPRYLIKTRGQQVTLSCSPISGHRSVSWYQQTPGQGLQFLFEYFSETQRNKGNFPGRFSGRQFSNSRSEMNVSTLELGDSALYLCASSSTSAAPRETQYFGPGTRLLVL.

The V and J genes are TRBV5-1 and TRBJ2-1; 11 bases line up with TRBD2. Germline loops: CDR1 SGHRS, CDR2 YFSETQ. The ends lost 4 bases at V and 6 bases at J; junction bases unmatched: 9. This CDR3 region has 16 residues. CDR3: CASSPSGSGGGNEQFF. CDR3 DNA sequence: TGCGCCAGCAGCCCGTCGGGTAGCGGGGGGGGCAATGAGCAGTTCTTC.

This clone turned up a few times. The rearrangement uses TRBV27 and TRBJ2-5, with TRBD2 matching 7 bases. With V trimmed by 11 bases and J by 1 base, 10 bases remained unmatched. The CDR3 consists of 14 residues. CDR1 MNHEY and CDR2 SMNVEV come from the germline V gene (reference sequence). The CDR3 nucleotides are TGTGCCGCTGGACGGAAGCGGGGCCAAGAGACCCAGTACTTC. Translated: CAAGRKRGQETQYF.

This chain uses TRBV15 with TRBJ1-3; 8 bases agree with TRBD1. Per the germline V gene, CDR1 is LNHNV and CDR2 is YYDKDF (reference sequence). The CDR3 contains 15 residues. Trimming took 1 base from V and 3 from J; bases not matched to a gene: 2. The CDR3 region is CATSRGTGLGNTIYF. CDR3 DNA: TGTGCCACCAGCAGAGGGACAGGGCTTGGAAACACCATATATTTT.

The chain joins TRBV7-8 to TRBJ2-5; 10 positions agree with TRBD1. This CDR3 contains 13 residues. Looked up from germline, CDR1 is SGHVS and CDR2 is FQNEAQ. With 5 bases clipped from V and 9 bases from J, the junction kept 6 bases outside the gene matches. In DNA, the CDR3 is TGTGCCAGCAGCGCCGGGACAGGGGCGTCCCAGTACTTC. It codes for CASSAGTGASQYF.

This rearrangement joins TRBV29-1 to TRBJ2-1; TRBD1 aligns across 11 bases. Germline V gene data show CDR1 as SQVTM and CDR2 as ANQGSEA. V lost 5 bases, J lost 8 bases, and 8 bases stayed unmatched. The CDR3 totals 14 residues. CDR3 nucleotides: TGCAGCGTTCGACCGGGACAGGGGGGTGATGAGCAGTTCTTC. Amino acids: CSVRPGQGGDEQFF.

This chain connects TRBV4-2 to TRBJ2-4, with a tentative D call TRBD1 (6 bases). The V gene's germline CDR1 is LGHNA and CDR2 YNFKEQ. The CDR3 extends over 19 amino acids. V shed 1 base and J shed 0 bases, with 19 bases lying between them. As DNA, the CDR3 is TGTGCCAGCAGCCAAGCAGAGGCCACAGGGTCCTTAGCCAAAAACATTCAGTACTTC. Translating it yields CASSQAEATGSLAKNIQYF.

The DNA of the CDR3 is TGTGCCAGCACCCAGAGGGGGCAGGGGGCAGGGGGCTACACCTTC. This gives the protein CASTQRGQGAGGYTF. The chain links TRBV7-2 to TRBJ1-2; 8 bases fit TRBD1. The V gene's germline CDR1 is SGHTA and CDR2 FQGNSA. Trimming cost V 7 bases and J 8 bases; bases outside gene matches: 15. This CDR3 spans 15 amino acids.

The V gene is TRBV7-9, the J gene TRBJ2-7; 8 positions match TRBD1. The CDR3 extends over 13 amino acids. Germline CDR1 and CDR2: SEHNR and FQNEAQ (reference sequence). Unmatched junction bases numbered 4, after V lost 2 bases and J lost 7 bases. Here the CDR3 DNA reads TGTGCCAGCAGCTTACAGGGGGCTCGGGAGCAGTACTTC. Translating it yields CASSLQGAREQYF.

This clone has a handful of counts. V and J are TRBV4-2 and TRBJ2-5; no firm D call. Looked up from germline, CDR1 is LGHNA and CDR2 is YNFKEQ. V was trimmed by 5 bases and J by 5 bases, leaving 12 bases between them. The CDR3 loop spans 13 amino acids. The CDR3 here is CASSSQEYETQYF. CDR3 in DNA: TGTGCCAGCAGCTCCCAGGAATATGAGACCCAGTACTTC.

V and J are TRBV7-3 and TRBJ2-3; TRBD2 aligns across 7 bases. Germline V lookup: CDR1 SGHTA, CDR2 FQGTGA. V shed 5 bases and J 3 bases; nucleotides not matched to a gene: 14. This CDR3 has 17 residues. CDR3 loop: CASSPGPGGSSTDTQYF. CDR3 DNA sequence: TGTGCCAGCAGCCCCGGTCCGGGCGGGAGTTCTACAGATACGCAGTATTTT. The complete variable domain, with remaining parts taken from reference TRBV7-3 and TRBJ2-3, reads GAGVSQTPSNKVTEKGKYVELRCDPISGHTALYWYRQSLGQGPEFLIYFQGTGAADDSGLPNDRFFAVRPEGSVSTLKIQRTERGDSAVYLCASSPGPGGSSTDTQYFGPGTRLTVL.

This chain joins TRBV2 and TRBJ1-5; maybe TRBD1 (5 bases). Trimming stripped 3 bases from V and 4 bases from J, with 10 bases between. Germline V gene sequence: CDR1 SNHLY, CDR2 FYNNEI. This CDR3 is 14 amino acids long. The CDR3 here is CASSDGAANQPQHF. DNA of the CDR3: TGTGCCAGCAGTGATGGGGCAGCTAATCAGCCCCAGCATTTT.

This clone is categorized as large. This chain links TRBV4-2 with TRBJ2-7; TRBD2 aligns across 13 bases. V lost 5 bases, J lost 6 bases, and 13 bases stayed unmatched. Per the germline V gene, CDR1 is LGHNA and CDR2 is YNFKEQ. This CDR3 spans 17 amino acids. CDR3 residues: CASSYRGLAGFRGEQYF. CDR3 nucleotide sequence: TGTGCCAGCAGCTACAGGGGACTAGCGGGATTTCGGGGCGAGCAGTACTTC.

The chain uses TRBV7-2 and TRBJ2-3, with TRBD1 as a possible D gene (6 bases). The CDR3 spans 14 residues. Trimming shortened V by 1 base and J by 9 bases, and 14 bases separated the two germline ends. CDR1 is SGHTA and CDR2 is FQGNSA in the germline V gene. In nucleotides, the CDR3 is TGTGCCAGCAGCTTAGGGCCAGGGGCCAGGACGCAGTATTTT. Amino acids: CASSLGPGARTQYF.

V is TRBV2 and J is TRBJ1-4; D gene unclear. Deletions cut 5 bases from V and 5 bases from J, with 15 bases between. The CDR3 spans 15 residues. Germline CDR1 reads SNHLY; CDR2 reads FYNNEI. The CDR3: CASSPLTGDNEKLFF. DNA for the CDR3: TGTGCCAGCAGTCCGCTGACGGGTGACAATGAAAAACTGTTTTTT. The full variable domain, completed using reference TRBV2 and TRBJ1-4, is EPEVTQTPSHQVTQMGQEVILRCVPISNHLYFYWYRQILGQKVEFLVSFYNNEISEKSEIFDDQFSVERPDGSNFTLKIRSTKLEDSAMYFCASSPLTGDNEKLFFGSGTQLSVL.

The sample holds a few counts of this clone. The rearrangement uses TRBV11-3 and TRBJ2-5; D is possibly TRBD2 (6 bases). Trimming removed 4 bases from V and 5 bases from J, with 17 bases in between. CDR1 is SGHNT, CDR2 YENEEA, per germline. This CDR3 is 15 amino acids long. The CDR3 reads CASSSGDFQGETQYF. CDR3 nucleotide sequence: TGTGCCAGCAGCTCGGGGGACTTTCAAGGGGAGACCCAGTACTTC.

The genes are TRBV9 and TRBJ2-7, with 7 positions matching TRBD1. The V gene end was trimmed by 1 base and the J gene end by 3 bases; junction bases not matched to a gene: 10. Germline loops: CDR1 SGDLS, CDR2 YYNGEE. The CDR3 sequence is 16 residues long. The CDR3 nucleotides are TGTGCCAGCAGCGTACGATCTGGACAGGAGCTCTACGAGCAGTACTTC. It specifies CASSVRSGQELYEQYF.

V gene TRBV7-6 combines with J gene TRBJ2-2; D ambiguous. The V end lost 7 bases, the J end lost 3 bases, and 18 bases lay between the germline ends. CDR3 length: 16 amino acids. Germline V gene sequence: CDR1 SGHVS, CDR2 FNYEAQ. The CDR3 DNA is TGTGCCAGCAACCCATCGAGAGCACCTTACACCGGGGAGCTGTTTTTT. The encoded protein is CASNPSRAPYTGELFF.

In this sample, this clone turned up a few times. V and J are TRBV4-3 and TRBJ2-3; 9 nucleotides match TRBD2. CDR3 length: 16 residues. Germline assignment: CDR1 LGHNA and CDR2 YSLEER. Trimming at V came to 1 base and at J to 4 bases, leaving 6 bases not matched to a gene. CDR3 nucleotides: TGCGCCAGCAGCCAAGCAGGACTAGCGAGGCCAGATACGCAGTATTTT. Translating it yields CASSQAGLARPDTQYF.

The chain recombines TRBV28 with TRBJ2-4, with D unresolved. The V and J ends lost 2 bases and 6 bases respectively, with 14 bases between them. CDR3 size: 15 residues. CDR1 is MDHEN and CDR2 is SYDVKM in the germline V gene. For the CDR3, the DNA is TGTGCCAGCAGTTTACCGGAAAGCAGAGGAAACATTCAGTACTTC. Translated, it gives CASSLPESRGNIQYF.

The chain has TRBV28 and TRBJ2-1; D may be TRBD2 (6 bases). Germline V gene data show CDR1 as MDHEN and CDR2 as SYDVKM. V was pared by 6 bases and J by 7 bases, with 19 bases between. This CDR3 contains 15 residues. The CDR3 nucleotides read TGTGCCAGCAGCCTACCGGGACTCCTTCGTAATGAGCAGTTCTTC. This translates into CASSLPGLLRNEQFF.

V gene TRBV27 combines with J gene TRBJ2-6; perhaps TRBD1 as D (6 bases). The germline gives CDR1 MNHEY, CDR2 SMNVEV (reference sequence). The CDR3 runs 17 residues. The V end lost 3 bases, the J end lost 2 bases, and 14 bases lay between the germline ends. The CDR3, as DNA: TGTGCCAGCAGTTTCAAACGACAGGCCCCTGGGGCCAACGTCCTGACTTTC. Translating it yields CASSFKRQAPGANVLTF.

This rearrangement joins TRBV4-2 to TRBJ2-4; tentatively, D is TRBD2 (6 bases). The CDR3 sequence is 14 residues long. Trimming took off 3 bases at V and 6 bases at J, with 12 bases between the two ends. CDR1 LGHNA and CDR2 YNFKEQ come from the germline V gene. The CDR3: CASSQAMEGNIQYF. The CDR3 DNA sequence: TGTGCCAGCAGCCAGGCAATGGAGGGAAACATTCAGTACTTC.

The table lists this clone with a few counts. This sequence joins TRBV27 and TRBJ2-3; possibly TRBD1 for D (5 bases). V lost 1 base, J lost 2 bases, and 13 bases lay in between. CDR1 and CDR2 (germline): MNHEY, SMNVEV (reference sequence). The CDR3 loop spans 16 amino acids. The CDR3: CASSLWGLGSTDTQYF. In nucleotides, the CDR3 is TGTGCCAGCAGTTTATGGGGCTTAGGTTCCACAGATACGCAGTATTTT.

Within the sample, this clone is medium-sized. V gene TRBV6-1 combines with J gene TRBJ2-1, with 9 bases lining up with TRBD1. With V trimmed by 3 bases and J by 6 bases, 6 bases remained unmatched. CDR1 is MNHNS and CDR2 is SASEGT in the germline V gene. This CDR3 is 15 amino acids long. The CDR3 nucleotides read TGTGCCAGCAGTGAGGCCGAGACAGGGGGCAATGAGCAGTTCTTC. It specifies CASSEAETGGNEQFF.

The CDR3 spells CASGQAGQPQHF. CDR3 nucleotide sequence: TGTGCCAGCGGACAGGCGGGGCAGCCCCAGCATTTT. The gene calls are TRBV27 and TRBJ1-5; 7 nucleotides match TRBD1. This CDR3 is built from 12 residues. The V segment lost 8 bases and the J segment 7 bases; nucleotides outside the gene matches: 5. CDR1 MNHEY and CDR2 SMNVEV come from the germline V gene (reference sequence).

The rearrangement joins TRBV9 to TRBJ2-7; 11 nucleotides match TRBD2. The ends lost 4 bases at V and 5 bases at J; junction bases unmatched: 5. CDR1 is SGDLS, CDR2 YYNGEE, per germline. CDR3 length: 14 residues. The DNA for the CDR3 is TGTGCCAGCAGCAGCACTAGCGGGAGCCACGAGCAGTACTTC. Its translation: CASSSTSGSHEQYF.

This CDR3 reads CASSAGLAGVNNEQFF. CDR3 bases: TGTGCCAGCTCAGCGGGACTAGCGGGTGTCAACAATGAGCAGTTCTTC. The V call is TRBV18, the J call TRBJ2-1, with 12 nucleotides matching TRBD2. The CDR3 consists of 16 residues. With 5 bases clipped from V and 5 bases from J, the junction kept 7 bases outside the gene matches. From germline, CDR1 is KGHSH and CDR2 LQKENI.